The rows below give T cell receptor beta chains drawn from one sample of a study of coeliac disease. The protocol was immunoSEQ multiplex PCR, while the TCRdb copy is restricted to in-frame clones and leaves out a portion. The sample yields around 6,000 clones, about 67% seen once. The sample taken for sequencing was lymphocytes from the gut lamina propria. The receptors shown here come from a man between 65 and 85 years old with active celiac disease. The CDR3 runs from the conserved cysteine through the conserved F or W. Fields, in order: clone size, D gene, J gene, V gene, CDR3 DNA, CDR3 protein. The D gene is left open where the match is weak. A clone size is listed for some rows: how often the clone was seen (once, few, many), or a class if it is expanded.

few,-,TRBJ1-3,TRBV28,TGTGCCAGCAGTGTAGTGTACGGGAGCTCTGGAAACACCATATATTTT,CASSVVYGSSGNTIYF
once,TRBD1,TRBJ2-5,TRBV11-2,TGTGCCAGCAGCTTAGGTATCTTAACAGGGGAAGAGACCCAGTACTTC,CASSLGILTGEETQYF
-,-,TRBJ1-5,TRBV30,TGTGCCTGGAGCGGGGACAACAATCAGCCCCAGCATTTT,CAWSGDNNQPQHF
-,-,TRBJ2-5,TRBV11-1,TGTGCCAGCAGCTTAGGCCCCGGGAAGGTTCAAGGGGAGACCCAGTACTTC,CASSLGPGKVQGETQYF
-,-,TRBJ2-3,TRBV7-9,TGTGCCAGCAGCTTAGTCGGAGATACGCAGTATTTT,CASSLVGDTQYF
once,-,TRBJ2-7,TRBV9,TGTGCCAGCAGCGTAGCGGCGGGTTCCTACGAGCAGTACTTC,CASSVAAGSYEQYF
few,TRBD1,TRBJ1-1,TRBV18,TGTGCCAGCTCACGCCGGGGAGGACAGGGATCTGACACTGAAGCTTTCTTT,CASSRRGGQGSDTEAFF
-,-,TRBJ2-1,TRBV11-2,TGTGCCAGCCAGCGGAACAATGAGCAGTTCTTC,CASQRNNEQFF
-,TRBD2,TRBJ2-7,TRBV5-5,TGTGCCAGCAGCTTGGTTGGGGGGGTCTACGAGCAGTACTTC,CASSLVGGVYEQYF
-,-,TRBJ1-1,TRBV5-1,TGCGCCAGCAGCCCCCAGACACTGAACACTGAAGCTTTCTTT,CASSPQTLNTEAFF
-,-,TRBJ2-4,TRBV12-5,TGTGCTAGTGGTTCCAACCGACCCTCCCCGGAGGCCAAAAACATTCAGTACTTC,CASGSNRPSPEAKNIQYF
few,TRBD2,TRBJ2-2,TRBV29-1,TGCAGCGCTGGACTAGCGGGACCCGGGGAGCTGTTTTTT,CSAGLAGPGELFF
-,-,TRBJ1-5,TRBV7-8,TGTGCCAGCAGCTTAGGGGGCCTCGGCGTGGGTAGCAATCAGCCCCAGCATTTT,CASSLGGLGVGSNQPQHF
-,-,TRBJ2-5,TRBV7-8,TGTGCCAGCAGCCCGGACAGCCAAGAGACCCAGTACTTC,CASSPDSQETQYF
-,-,TRBJ2-1,TRBV7-6,TGTGCCAGCAGCCTATGGGGACAATCCTACAATGAGCAGTTCTTC,CASSLWGQSYNEQFF
few,TRBD1,TRBJ1-5,TRBV18,TGTGCCAGCTCACACGACAGGGGACCTTATCAGCCCCAGCATTTT,CASSHDRGPYQPQHF
-,-,TRBJ2-1,TRBV10-1,TGCGCCAGCACTCGTAAGCGATCCTACAATGAGCGGTTCTTC,CASTRKRSYNERFF
few,-,TRBJ1-6,TRBV20-1,TGCAGTGCTGGGACCGCGGGGCCCCTCCACTTT,CSAGTAGPLHF
-,-,TRBJ1-5,TRBV30,TGTGCCTGGACCGACAGCCACAATCAGCCCCAGCATTTT,CAWTDSHNQPQHF
-,TRBD1,TRBJ2-7,TRBV30,TGTGCCTGGAGGCGGGGACAGGGGGCTTTTGAGCAGTACTTC,CAWRRGQGAFEQYF
-,-,TRBJ1-4,TRBV28,TGTGCCAGCAGTTTTCTGTTGCAGTCTAATGAAAAACTGTTTTTT,CASSFLLQSNEKLFF
-,-,TRBJ1-5,TRBV5-1,TGCGCCAGCAGCCCGGACAGCCATAGCAATCAGCCCCAGCATTTT,CASSPDSHSNQPQHF
large,TRBD1,TRBJ2-2,TRBV10-1,TGCGCCAGCCGGGACAGCTACACCGGGGAGCTGTTTTTT,CASRDSYTGELFF
-,-,TRBJ2-6,TRBV19,TGTGCCAGTAGTAGCACAACTGGGGCCAACGTCCTGACTTTC,CASSSTTGANVLTF
-,-,TRBJ1-2,TRBV30,TGTGCCTGGAGTGTACTCTTGAGCTATGGCTACACCTTC,CAWSVLLSYGYTF
few,-,TRBJ1-3,TRBV18,TGTGCCAGCTCACCGAGTCGGTTCCCTGGAAACACCATATATTTT,CASSPSRFPGNTIYF
-,-,TRBJ1-6,TRBV5-1,TGCGCCAGCAGCTTGGGTGGAGGGCAAACGGGGAATTCACCCCTCCACTTT,CASSLGGGQTGNSPLHF
-,-,TRBJ1-2,TRBV7-6,TGTGCCAGCAGCTTAGCGAGTCGTTCTGGCTACACCTTC,CASSLASRSGYTF
-,TRBD1,TRBJ2-7,TRBV16,TGTGCCAGCAGCCAATCGGCTTCTCGGGACAGGGGGATCTACGAGCAGTACTTC,CASSQSASRDRGIYEQYF